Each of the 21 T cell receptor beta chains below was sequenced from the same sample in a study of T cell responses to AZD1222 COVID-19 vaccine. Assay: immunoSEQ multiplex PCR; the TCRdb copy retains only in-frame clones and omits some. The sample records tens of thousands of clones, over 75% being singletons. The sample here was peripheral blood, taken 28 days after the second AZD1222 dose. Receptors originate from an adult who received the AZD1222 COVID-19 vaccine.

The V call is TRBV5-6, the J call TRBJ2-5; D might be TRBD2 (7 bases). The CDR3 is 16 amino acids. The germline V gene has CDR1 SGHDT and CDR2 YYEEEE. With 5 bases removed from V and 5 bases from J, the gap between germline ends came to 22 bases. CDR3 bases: TGTGCCAGCAGTTTTGGGACTAACCGGGGGCAGGAGACCCAGTACTTC. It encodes CASSFGTNRGQETQYF. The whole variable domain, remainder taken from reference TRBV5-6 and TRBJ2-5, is DAGVTQSPTHLIKTRGQQVTLRCSPKSGHDTVSWYQQALGQGPQFIFQYYEEEERQRGNFPDRFSGHQFPNYSSELNVNALLLGDSALYLCASSFGTNRGQETQYFGPGTRLLVL.

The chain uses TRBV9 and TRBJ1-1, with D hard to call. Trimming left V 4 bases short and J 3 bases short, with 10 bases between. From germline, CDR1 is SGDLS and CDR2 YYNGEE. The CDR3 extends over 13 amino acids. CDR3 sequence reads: CASSLTPYTEAFF. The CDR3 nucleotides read TGTGCCAGCAGCCTGACACCTTACACTGAAGCTTTCTTT.

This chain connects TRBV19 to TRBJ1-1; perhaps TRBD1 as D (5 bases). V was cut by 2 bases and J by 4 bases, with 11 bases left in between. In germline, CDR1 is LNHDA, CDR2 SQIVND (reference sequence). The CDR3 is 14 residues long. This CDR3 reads CASSIRYQGTEAFF. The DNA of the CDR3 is TGTGCCAGTAGTATAAGGTACCAGGGCACTGAAGCTTTCTTT.

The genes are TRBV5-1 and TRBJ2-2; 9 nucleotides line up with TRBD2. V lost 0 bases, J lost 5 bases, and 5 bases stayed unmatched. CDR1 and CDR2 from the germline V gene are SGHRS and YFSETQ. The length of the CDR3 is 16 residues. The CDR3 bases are TGCGCCAGCAGCTTGGCCCTAGCGGGGCGAACCGGGGAGCTGTTTTTT. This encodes CASSLALAGRTGELFF.

This CDR3 reads CASGRGEVNEQYF. CDR3 bases: TGTGCTAGTGGCCGAGGAGAGGTTAACGAGCAGTACTTC. This chain uses TRBV12-5 with TRBJ2-7; D not certain. Between the trimmed V and J ends, which lost 6 bases and 5 bases, there was a span of 14 bases. Germline assignment: CDR1 LGHNT and CDR2 FRNRAP. This CDR3 comprises 13 residues.

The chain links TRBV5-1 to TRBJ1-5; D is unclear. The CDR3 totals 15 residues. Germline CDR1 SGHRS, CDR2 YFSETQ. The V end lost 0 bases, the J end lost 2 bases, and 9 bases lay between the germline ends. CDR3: CASSLEGSGNQPQHF. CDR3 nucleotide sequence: TGCGCCAGCAGCTTGGAAGGGTCTGGCAATCAGCCCCAGCATTTT. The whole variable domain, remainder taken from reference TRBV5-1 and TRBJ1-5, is KAGVTQTPRYLIKTRGQQVTLSCSPISGHRSVSWYQQTPGQGLQFLFEYFSETQRNKGNFPGRFSGRQFSNSRSEMNVSTLELGDSALYLCASSLEGSGNQPQHFGDGTRLSIL.

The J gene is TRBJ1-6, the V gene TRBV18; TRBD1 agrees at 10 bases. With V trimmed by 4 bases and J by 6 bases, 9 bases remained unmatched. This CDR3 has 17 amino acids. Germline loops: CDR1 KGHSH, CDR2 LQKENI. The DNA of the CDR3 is TGTGCCAGCTCACTTCTTGGGACAGGGGAAGGTAATTCACCCCTCCACTTT. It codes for CASSLLGTGEGNSPLHF.

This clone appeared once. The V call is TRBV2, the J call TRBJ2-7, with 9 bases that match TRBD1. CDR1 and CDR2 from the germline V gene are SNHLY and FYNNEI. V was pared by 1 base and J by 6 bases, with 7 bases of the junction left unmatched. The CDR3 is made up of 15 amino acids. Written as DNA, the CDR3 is TGTGCCAGCAGTGAAGACGGGACAGGGAGTTCCGAGCAGTACTTC. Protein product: CASSEDGTGSSEQYF.

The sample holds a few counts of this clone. CDR3 protein: CASSLSGTGANVDGYTF. The CDR3 nucleotides read TGTGCCAGCAGCTTAAGTGGGACAGGGGCGAATGTGGATGGCTACACCTTC. The chain employs TRBV7-3 and TRBJ1-2; 10 nucleotides line up with TRBD1. The germline V gene encodes CDR1 SGHTA and CDR2 FQGTGA. The CDR3 length is 17 residues. The V segment lost 1 base and the J segment 6 bases; nucleotides outside the gene matches: 11.

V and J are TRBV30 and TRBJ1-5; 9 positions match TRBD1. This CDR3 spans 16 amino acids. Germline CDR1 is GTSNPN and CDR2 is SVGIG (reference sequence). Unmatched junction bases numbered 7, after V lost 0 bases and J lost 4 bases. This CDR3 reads CAWSVGGQGENQPQHF. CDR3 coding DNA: TGTGCCTGGAGTGTAGGGGGACAGGGTGAGAATCAGCCCCAGCATTTT.

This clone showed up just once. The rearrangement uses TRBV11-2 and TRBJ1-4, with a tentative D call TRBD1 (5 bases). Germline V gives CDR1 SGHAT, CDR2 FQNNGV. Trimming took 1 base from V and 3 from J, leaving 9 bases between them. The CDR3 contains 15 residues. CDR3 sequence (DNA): TGTGCCAGCAGCTTAGGACCGGGGGCTAATGAAAAACTGTTTTTT. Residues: CASSLGPGANEKLFF.

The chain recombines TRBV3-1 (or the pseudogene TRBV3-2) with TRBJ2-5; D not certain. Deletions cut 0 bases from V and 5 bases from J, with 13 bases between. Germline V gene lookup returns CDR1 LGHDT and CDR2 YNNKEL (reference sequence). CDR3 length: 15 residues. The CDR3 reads CASSQDSRQVETQYF. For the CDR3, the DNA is TGTGCCAGCAGCCAAGATTCACGGCAGGTCGAGACCCAGTACTTC.

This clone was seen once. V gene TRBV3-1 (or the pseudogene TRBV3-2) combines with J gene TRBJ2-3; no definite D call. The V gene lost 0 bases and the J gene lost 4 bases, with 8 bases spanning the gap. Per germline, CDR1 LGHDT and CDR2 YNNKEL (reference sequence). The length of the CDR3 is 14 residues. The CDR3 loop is CASSQDSLPDTQYF. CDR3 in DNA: TGTGCCAGCAGCCAAGATAGCCTTCCAGATACGCAGTATTTT.

The CDR3 DNA reads TGTGCCAGCAGCTTCAGGGGGACAGGGTGGGCAGATACGCAGTATTTT. It codes for CASSFRGTGWADTQYF. The chain links TRBV5-6 to TRBJ2-3; the match to TRBD1 covers 9 bases. The CDR3 is 16 amino acids. With V trimmed by 2 bases and J by 4 bases, 8 bases remained unmatched. Per the germline V gene, CDR1 is SGHDT and CDR2 is YYEEEE.

The CDR3 spells CASSLAGTSGVDEQFF. The CDR3 nucleotides read TGCGCCAGCAGCTTGGCCGGGACTAGCGGGGTGGATGAGCAGTTCTTC. This chain uses TRBV5-1 with TRBJ2-1, with TRBD2 matching 13 bases. The CDR3 consists of 16 residues. Germline trimming cut 0 bases from V and 8 bases from J; bases unmatched to any gene: 5. Germline V CDR1 and CDR2: SGHRS, YFSETQ.

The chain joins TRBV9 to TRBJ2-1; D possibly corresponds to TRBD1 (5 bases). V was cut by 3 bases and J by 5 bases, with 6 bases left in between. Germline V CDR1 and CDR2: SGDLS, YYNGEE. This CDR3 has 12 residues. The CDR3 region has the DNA TGTGCCAGCAGCGGACAGCACAATGAGCAGTTCTTC. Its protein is CASSGQHNEQFF.

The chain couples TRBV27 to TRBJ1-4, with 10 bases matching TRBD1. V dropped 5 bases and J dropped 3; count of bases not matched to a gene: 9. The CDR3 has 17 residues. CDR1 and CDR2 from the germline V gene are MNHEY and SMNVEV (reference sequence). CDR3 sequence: CASSRSTGGASNEKLFF. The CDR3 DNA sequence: TGTGCCAGCAGTCGCTCGACAGGGGGCGCCTCTAATGAAAAACTGTTTTTT.

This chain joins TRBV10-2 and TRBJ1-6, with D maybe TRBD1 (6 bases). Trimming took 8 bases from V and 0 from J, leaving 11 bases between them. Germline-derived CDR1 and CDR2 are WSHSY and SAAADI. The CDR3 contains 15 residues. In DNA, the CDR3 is TGCGCCAGCGGAGGGGGAGCCTCCTATAATTCACCCCTCCACTTT. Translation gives CASGGGASYNSPLHF.

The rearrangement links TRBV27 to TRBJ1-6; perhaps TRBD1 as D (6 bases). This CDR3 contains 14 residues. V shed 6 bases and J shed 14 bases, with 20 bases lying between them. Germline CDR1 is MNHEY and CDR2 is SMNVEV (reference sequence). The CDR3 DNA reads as TGTGCCAGCAGCCGGGACATCGGCGATTTGGCCCTCCACTTT. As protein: CASSRDIGDLALHF.

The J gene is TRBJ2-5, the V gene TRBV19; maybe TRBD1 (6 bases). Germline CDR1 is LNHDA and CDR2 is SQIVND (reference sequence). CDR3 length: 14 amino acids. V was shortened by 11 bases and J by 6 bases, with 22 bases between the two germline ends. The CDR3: CAPQGQAPSQTQYF. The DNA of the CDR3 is TGTGCCCCTCAGGGGCAGGCGCCCTCCCAGACCCAGTACTTC.

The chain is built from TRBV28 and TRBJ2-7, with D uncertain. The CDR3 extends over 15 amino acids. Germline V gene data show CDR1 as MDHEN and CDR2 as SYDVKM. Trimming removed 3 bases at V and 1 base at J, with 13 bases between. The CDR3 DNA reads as TGTGCCAGCAGTTTGTCTCCCAAACTTTCCTACGAGCAGTACTTC. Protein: CASSLSPKLSYEQYF.